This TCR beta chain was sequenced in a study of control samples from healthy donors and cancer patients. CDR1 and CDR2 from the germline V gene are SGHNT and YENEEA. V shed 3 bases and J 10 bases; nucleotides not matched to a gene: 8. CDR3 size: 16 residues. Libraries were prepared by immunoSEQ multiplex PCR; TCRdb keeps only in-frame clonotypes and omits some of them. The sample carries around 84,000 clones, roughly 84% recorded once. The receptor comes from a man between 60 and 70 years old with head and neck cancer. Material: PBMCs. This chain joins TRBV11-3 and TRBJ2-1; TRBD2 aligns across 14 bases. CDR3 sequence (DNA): TGTGCCAGCAGCTTGACCGGGACTAGCGGGAGTCGAGAGCAGTTCTTC. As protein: CASSLTGTSGSREQFF.